This T cell receptor (beta chain) was captured by sequencing in a study of CD4 T cells in relation to SARS-CoV-2 and coronaviruses. Overall study: PBMCs were cultured with antigen for roughly 9 days before TCR beta sequencing.

Data came from immunoSEQ multiplex PCR; TCRdb stores just in-frame clones and leaves some out. The sample has 20,000 to 30,000 clones; roughly 66% are singletons. V was clipped by 1 base and J by 4 bases, with 2 bases between them. The germline gives CDR1 LGHDT, CDR2 YNNKEL (reference sequence). The CDR3 spans 11 residues. On this clone itself: As yet, its antigen is unknown.

The unexposed donors gave CD4+ T cells in about 2011-2018, prior to COVID-19. Isolation of CD4+ T cells took place after approximately 11 days in culture. Testing used SARS-CoV-2 S/N and four cold-coronavirus spikes on unexposed-donor CD4+ T cells, cells permitting. Each well had 2 million to 2.5 million PBMCs in around 5% human AB serum with IL-2. The chain couples TRBV3-1 (or the pseudogene TRBV3-2) to TRBJ2-7; D is undetermined. The receptor comes from a human donor in good health. The sample was CD4+ T cells from PBMCs, cultured in vitro. The CDR3 loop reads CASSQVYEQYF. CDR3 in DNA: TGTGCCAGCAGCCAAGTATACGAGCAGTACTTC.